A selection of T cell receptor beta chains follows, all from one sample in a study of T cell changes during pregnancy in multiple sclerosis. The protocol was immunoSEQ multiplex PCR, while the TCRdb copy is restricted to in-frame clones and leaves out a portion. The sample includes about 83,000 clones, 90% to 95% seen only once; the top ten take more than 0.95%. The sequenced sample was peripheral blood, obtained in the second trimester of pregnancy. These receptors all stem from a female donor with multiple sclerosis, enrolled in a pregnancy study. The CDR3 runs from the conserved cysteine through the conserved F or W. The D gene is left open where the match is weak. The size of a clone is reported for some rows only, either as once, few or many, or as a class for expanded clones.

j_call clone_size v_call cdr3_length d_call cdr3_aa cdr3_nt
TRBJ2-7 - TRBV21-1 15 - CASSKVRTGAYEQYF TGTGCCAGCAGCAAAGTAAGAACAGGTGCCTACGAGCAGTACTTC
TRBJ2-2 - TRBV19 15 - CASSEGWGVTGELFF TGTGCCAGTAGTGAAGGGTGGGGGGTGACCGGGGAGCTGTTTTTT
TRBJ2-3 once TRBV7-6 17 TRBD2 CASSLGFSGLSTDTQYF TGTGCCAGCAGCTTAGGGTTTAGCGGGCTTAGCACAGATACGCAGTATTTT
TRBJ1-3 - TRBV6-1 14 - CASSQVSSGNTIYF TGTGCCAGCAGTCAAGTGAGCTCTGGAAACACCATATATTTT
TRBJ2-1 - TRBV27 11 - CASVLAGSEFF TGTGCCAGCGTCCTGGCGGGGAGTGAATTCTTC
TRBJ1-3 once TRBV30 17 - CAWSVYSGFGSGNTIYF TGTGCCTGGAGTGTTTACTCTGGTTTTGGCTCTGGAAACACCATATATTTT
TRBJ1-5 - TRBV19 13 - CASSSMSNQPQHF TGTGCCAGTAGTTCAATGAGCAATCAGCCCCAGCATTTT
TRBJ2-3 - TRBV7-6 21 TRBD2 CASSLYSGTSRALTPTDTQYF TGTGCCAGCAGCTTATATTCCGGGACTAGTCGAGCCTTGACACCCACAGATACGCAGTATTTT
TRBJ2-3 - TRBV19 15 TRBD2 CASTRTSGTSDTQYF TGTGCCAGTACTCGGACTAGCGGGACTTCAGATACGCAGTATTTT
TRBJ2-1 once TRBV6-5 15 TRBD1 CASSPGQGSDNEQFF TGTGCCAGCAGCCCGGGACAGGGGTCTGACAATGAGCAGTTCTTC
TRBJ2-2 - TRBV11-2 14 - CASSPFGGTGELFF TGTGCCAGCAGCCCCTTCGGAGGTACCGGGGAGCTGTTTTTT
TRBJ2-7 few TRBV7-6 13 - CASSYGTFYEQYF TGTGCCAGCAGCTACGGGACATTTTACGAGCAGTACTTC
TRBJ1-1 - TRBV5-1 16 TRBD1 CASSLGGQGGRTEAFF TGCGCCAGCAGCTTGGGGGGACAGGGTGGTAGGACTGAAGCTTTCTTT
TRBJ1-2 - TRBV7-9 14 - CASSFVGPNYGYTF TGTGCCAGCAGCTTCGTCGGTCCTAACTATGGCTACACCTTC
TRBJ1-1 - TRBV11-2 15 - CASSISDGGSTEAFF TGTGCCAGCAGCATCTCGGACGGCGGGAGCACTGAAGCTTTCTTT
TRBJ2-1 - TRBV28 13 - CASSLLPTNEQFF TGTGCCAGCAGTTTACTGCCCACTAATGAGCAGTTCTTC
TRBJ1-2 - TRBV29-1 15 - CSVVTGGWANYGYTF TGCAGCGTTGTAACGGGGGGCTGGGCTAACTATGGCTACACCTTC
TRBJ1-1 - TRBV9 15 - CASSGGGGDSTEAFF TGTGCCAGCAGCGGGGGAGGGGGAGACTCCACTGAAGCTTTCTTT
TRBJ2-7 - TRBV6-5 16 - CASSYLSVQGISEQYF TGTGCCAGCAGTTACTTATCTGTTCAGGGTATCTCCGAGCAGTACTTC
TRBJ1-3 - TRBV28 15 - CASSLMRRAGNTIYF TGTGCCAGCAGTTTAATGAGGAGGGCTGGAAACACCATATATTTT
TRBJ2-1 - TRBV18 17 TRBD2 CASSRGTSGHSYNEQFF TGTGCCAGCTCAAGAGGGACTAGCGGCCACTCCTACAATGAGCAGTTCTTC
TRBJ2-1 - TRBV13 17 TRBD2 CASSGGTSGRSNNEQFF TGTGCCAGCAGCGGCGGGACTAGCGGGAGAAGTAACAATGAGCAGTTCTTC
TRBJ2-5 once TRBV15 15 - CATSEGQQTLETQYF TGTGCCACCAGCGAAGGACAGCAGACTTTAGAGACCCAGTACTTC
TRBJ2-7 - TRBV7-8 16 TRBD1 CASSPRTGALIHEQYF TGTGCCAGCAGCCCCCGGACAGGGGCGCTTATCCACGAGCAGTACTTC
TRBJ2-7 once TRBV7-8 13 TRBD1 CASSLTGGYEQYF TGTGCCAGCAGCTTGACAGGGGGCTACGAGCAGTACTTC
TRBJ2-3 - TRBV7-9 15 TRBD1 CASSLVGQGTDTQYF TGTGCCAGCAGCTTAGTGGGACAGGGTACAGATACGCAGTATTTT
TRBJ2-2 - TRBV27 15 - CASSLRGRGTGELFF TGTGCCAGCAGTTTACGGGGGCGGGGGACCGGGGAGCTGTTTTTT
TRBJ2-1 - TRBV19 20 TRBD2 CASQNAPSGELTGSYNEQFF TGTGCCAGTCAAAATGCCCCTAGCGGGGAGCTCACCGGGTCCTACAATGAGCAGTTCTTC
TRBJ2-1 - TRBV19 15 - CATATSDSYYNEQFF TGTGCCACCGCCACTAGTGATAGCTACTACAATGAGCAGTTCTTC
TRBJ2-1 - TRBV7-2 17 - CASSVRSQTRTYNEQFF TGTGCCAGCAGCGTACGCTCCCAGACTAGGACCTACAATGAGCAGTTCTTC
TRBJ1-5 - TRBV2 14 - CASSVPGGNQPQHF TGTGCCAGCAGTGTTCCCGGGGGCAATCAGCCCCAGCATTTT
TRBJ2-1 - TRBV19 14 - CASSRMGAYNEQFF TGTGCCAGTAGCAGGATGGGCGCCTACAATGAGCAGTTCTTC